This T cell receptor (beta chain) was identified in a study of blood T cells in healthy people across ages. Findings and caveats of the study: A greater number of naive CD4+ cells and higher diversity distinguished long-lived donors from aged donors. Diversity of TCR beta correlated strongly with naive T cell percentage.

Concerning this clonotype itself: Its antigen is currently unknown.

CDR3 length equals 15 residues. Trimming at V came to 1 base and at J to 10 bases, leaving 6 bases not matched to a gene. A second PCR, run for about 7 to 12 cycles, used a sample-barcoded 5' primer plus a J-beta primer mix. Every molecule of cDNA carried a tag from a template-switch adaptor with 12 random nucleotides. TCRdb re-analysed the 5' RACE reads in MiXCR, keeping a single row per CDR3 protein. The profile shows approximately 940,000 distinct CDR3 sequences, around 48% of them singletons. This clonotype originated in a man younger than 45 in good health. Sequenced input: blood. This chain links TRBV12-3 or TRBV12-4 with TRBJ1-5; TRBD1 matches at 11 bases. This CDR3 is CASSLGDRGTRPQHF. The CDR3 region has the DNA TGTGCCAGCAGTTTAGGGGACAGGGGGACCCGCCCCCAGCATTTT.